These 2 T cell receptor beta chains share one sample of origin, sequenced in a study of post-analysis software for immune sequencing data. No cognate antigen is known for these TCRs. Unique molecular identifiers tagged the TCR beta cDNA libraries. TCRdb reprocessed the PCR reads with MiXCR, giving one entry per CDR3 protein. The sample carries hundreds of thousands of distinct CDR3 sequences, about 60% recorded once. Whole-study findings and limits: Controls showed lower frequencies than patients for roughly five TRBV segments, and TRBV5-6, TRBV5-1 and TRBV20-1 were among these.

The sequenced material came from blood. These receptors were collected from a girl aged 2 to 9 with multiple sclerosis.

The chain carries TRBV5-1 and TRBJ2-1; the D gene is possibly TRBD1 (5 bases). Trimming left V 5 bases short and J 5 bases short, with 14 bases between. Germline V gene data show CDR1 as SGHRS and CDR2 as YFSETQ. The CDR3 runs to 14 residues. In DNA, the CDR3 is TGCGCCAGCAGTTCAATCGACAGCGACAATGAGCAGTTCTTC. It codes for CASSSIDSDNEQFF.

This chain connects TRBV5-1 to TRBJ2-7; D is perhaps TRBD1 or TRBD2 (5 bases each). The better agreement between TRBJ2-5 and the DNA end casts doubt on the J call. The CDR3 spans 14 residues. Germline loops: CDR1 SGHRS, CDR2 YFSETQ. The CDR3 is CASSLDGAQETQYF. CDR3 DNA sequence: TGCGCCAGCAGCTTGGACGGGGCCCAAGAGACCCAGTACTTC.